Each of the 22 T cell receptor beta chains below was sequenced from the same sample in a study of beta chain features in type 1 diabetes. Study results and limitations: TCRB CDR3s were moderately but significantly shorter in Type 1 diabetes patients in all four CD4+ subsets.

These receptors have no known antigen. cDNA synthesis used the whole RNA isolate, giving expressed TCRB sequences. Profiled with immunoSEQ multiplex PCR; TCRdb holds only in-frame clones, not every one. The sample lists 630,000 or so clones, about 14% occurring once. The specimen sequenced was naive CD4+ T cells from blood. Receptor source: a man younger than 35 with type 1 diabetes.

This clone was found a few times. This chain uses TRBV2 with TRBJ1-2; 8 nucleotides line up with TRBD1. CDR1 and CDR2 (germline): SNHLY, FYNNEI. CDR3 length equals 13 residues. V shed 4 bases, J shed 5 bases, and the junction held 3 bases outside the gene matches. DNA for the CDR3: TGTGCCAGCAGTGCAGGGGGCGTTTATGGCTACACCTTC. This encodes CASSAGGVYGYTF.

This clone occurred a few times. This chain connects TRBV16 to TRBJ2-7; D is unclear. This CDR3 has 11 amino acids. V lost 4 bases and J lost 4, with 5 bases in between. Per the germline V gene, CDR1 is KGHSY and CDR2 is FQNENV. The DNA of the CDR3 is TGTGCCAGCAGCCGGGGATACGAGCAGTACTTC. Amino acids: CASSRGYEQYF.

In its sample, this clone was seen a few times. The rearrangement links TRBV20-1 to TRBJ2-7; D gene unclear. Trimming removed 1 base at V and 6 bases at J, with 7 bases between. The CDR3 is made up of 11 amino acids. Per the germline V gene, CDR1 is DFQATT and CDR2 is SNEGSKA (reference sequence). DNA of the CDR3: TGCAGTGCTAGAGGATCCGTCGAGCAGTACTTC. Translated: CSARGSVEQYF.

The V call is TRBV13, the J call TRBJ2-7, with 15 bases matching TRBD2. CDR3 length equals 16 residues. Trimming cost V 5 bases and J 6 bases; bases outside gene matches: 8. The germline gives CDR1 PRHDT, CDR2 FYEKMQ (reference sequence). The CDR3 DNA is TGTGCCAGCAGCAGAGGACTAGCGGGAGGGCCGGGCGAGCAGTACTTC. Residues: CASSRGLAGGPGEQYF. Together with reference TRBV13 and TRBJ2-7, the CDR3 gives the full variable domain: AAGVIQSPRHLIKEKRETATLKCYPIPRHDTVYWYQQGPGQDPQFLISFYEKMQSDKGSIPDRFSAQQFSDYHSELNMSSLELGDSALYFCASSRGLAGGPGEQYFGPGTRLTVT.

V and J are TRBV25-1 and TRBJ2-7; TRBD2 is a possible D gene (5 bases). The CDR3 has 12 residues. Germline CDR1 and CDR2: MGHDK and SYGVNS. Trimming stripped 7 bases from V and 5 bases from J, with 12 bases between. CDR3 loop: CASTFGGNEQYF. CDR3 DNA sequence: TGTGCCAGCACATTCGGAGGAAACGAGCAGTACTTC.

The sample holds a few counts of this clone. CDR3 DNA: TGTGCCTGGAGTGTCCCTGGGCCTACGCAGTATTTT. This sequence encodes CAWSVPGPTQYF. This chain joins TRBV30 and TRBJ2-3; no firm D call. The CDR3 contains 12 residues. Between the trimmed V and J ends, which lost 0 bases and 8 bases, there was a span of 9 bases. From germline, CDR1 is GTSNPN and CDR2 SVGIG (reference sequence).

This clone was counted only a few times. The genes are TRBV7-2 and TRBJ2-6; no reliable D call. This CDR3 is 13 amino acids long. Germline loops: CDR1 SGHTA, CDR2 FQGNSA. Deletions cut 5 bases from V and 10 bases from J, with 12 bases between. Here the CDR3 reads CASSRQDLNVLTF. CDR3 DNA: TGTGCCAGCAGCCGTCAGGACCTAAACGTCCTGACTTTC.

The sample holds a few counts of this clone. The chain has TRBV6-6 and TRBJ2-7; D possibly corresponds to TRBD2 (6 bases). This CDR3 is built from 15 residues. Trimming removed 5 bases at V and 5 bases at J, with 19 bases between. The germline V gene has CDR1 MNHNY and CDR2 SVGAGI (reference sequence). The DNA for the CDR3 is TGTGCCAGCAGTACGCCCGGGGGTTCCGTCGACGAGCAGTACTTC. Translation gives CASSTPGGSVDEQYF.

This clone appeared a few times. This chain joins TRBV29-1 and TRBJ2-2; D is unresolved. The V and J ends lost 7 bases and 1 base respectively, with 7 bases between them. The CDR3 is made up of 12 amino acids. The germline V gene has CDR1 SQVTM and CDR2 ANQGSEA. CDR3 sequence (DNA): TGCAGCGCTACGGTGAACACCGGGGAGCTGTTTTTT. The encoded protein is CSATVNTGELFF.

The V call is TRBV2, the J call TRBJ1-3, with D possibly TRBD1 on 5 matching bases. Germline lookup yields CDR1 SNHLY and CDR2 FYNNEI. The CDR3 runs to 14 residues. V shed 7 bases and J shed 0 bases, with 10 bases lying between them. CDR3 sequence reads: CASKGRSSGNTIYF. In DNA, the CDR3 is TGTGCCAGCAAGGGACGCTCCTCTGGAAACACCATATATTTT.

Only a few counts were recorded for this clone. The CDR3 sequence: CASSSGQSWTGEQYF. The CDR3 DNA follows: TGTGCCAGCAGCTCCGGACAAAGTTGGACGGGGGAGCAGTACTTC. The chain employs TRBV5-4 and TRBJ2-7, with D perhaps given as TRBD1 or TRBD2 (5 bases each). The CDR3 covers 15 residues. Trimming pared 3 bases from V and 7 bases from J, leaving 20 bases between. Germline assignment: CDR1 SGHNT and CDR2 YYREEE (reference sequence).

This clone was counted only a few times. This rearrangement joins TRBV5-1 to TRBJ2-6; D gene unclear. This CDR3 region has 16 residues. CDR1 SGHRS and CDR2 YFSETQ come from the germline V gene. Trimming stripped 3 bases from V and 3 bases from J, with 13 bases between. This CDR3 reads CASSSRVSVGANVLTF. The CDR3 DNA reads TGCGCCAGCAGCTCTCGCGTGAGTGTTGGGGCCAACGTCCTGACTTTC. The full variable domain, completed using reference TRBV5-1 and TRBJ2-6, is KAGVTQTPRYLIKTRGQQVTLSCSPISGHRSVSWYQQTPGQGLQFLFEYFSETQRNKGNFPGRFSGRQFSNSRSEMNVSTLELGDSALYLCASSSRVSVGANVLTFGAGSRLTVL.

The chain recombines TRBV11-2 with TRBJ2-1, with a possible D match to TRBD1 (6 bases). V lost 5 bases and J 4 bases, leaving 12 bases between the germline ends. Germline CDR1 and CDR2: SGHAT and FQNNGV. This CDR3 spans 14 amino acids. The CDR3 is CASSPGADYNEQFF. The CDR3 DNA reads TGTGCCAGCAGCCCAGGGGCCGATTACAATGAGCAGTTCTTC.

This clone has just a few counts. The chain combines TRBV29-1 with TRBJ2-1; a possible D gene is TRBD1 (6 bases). The V and J ends lost 8 bases and 0 bases respectively, with 17 bases between them. The CDR3 totals 15 residues. CDR1 and CDR2 (germline): SQVTM, ANQGSEA. The CDR3 spells CSLRWGLLSYNEQFF. Here the CDR3 DNA reads TGCAGCCTACGCTGGGGGCTACTCTCCTACAATGAGCAGTTCTTC.

The CDR3 nucleotides are TGTGCCAGCAGCGCGGACAGTGTTGGGGCCAACGTCCTGACTTTC. Translation gives CASSADSVGANVLTF. V and J are TRBV5-4 and TRBJ2-6; D is perhaps TRBD1 (6 bases). Trimming pared 4 bases from V and 3 bases from J, leaving 11 bases between. Per germline, CDR1 SGHNT and CDR2 YYREEE (reference sequence). The CDR3 has 15 residues.

This clone was counted only a few times. The V gene is TRBV30, the J gene TRBJ1-1, with D possibly being TRBD1 (5 bases). The CDR3 is made up of 11 amino acids. Germline-derived CDR1 and CDR2 are GTSNPN and SVGIG (reference sequence). V lost 4 bases, J lost 5 bases, and 8 bases lay in between. CDR3 DNA: TGTGCCTGGACAGGGAGGACTGAAGCTTTCTTT. Protein: CAWTGRTEAFF. The full variable domain, its missing parts supplied by reference TRBV30 and TRBJ1-1, is SQTIHQWPATLVQPVGSPLSLECTVEGTSNPNLYWYRQAAGRGLQLLFYSVGIGQISSEVPQNLSASRPQDRQFILSSKKLLLSDSGFYLCAWTGRTEAFFGQGTRLTVV.

This clone was detected only a few times. The gene calls are TRBV6-4 and TRBJ1-1; D ambiguous. Germline V CDR1 and CDR2: MRHNA, SNTAGT. V was shortened by 2 bases and J by 6 bases, with 10 bases between the two germline ends. CDR3 size: 13 residues. In DNA, the CDR3 is TGTGCCAGCAGTGACCGTCGGGAGTCTGAAGCTTTCTTT. It codes for CASSDRRESEAFF.

This clone was counted between two and nine times. The chain uses TRBV25-1 and TRBJ2-5; D remains unclear. Trimming removed 3 bases from V and 4 bases from J, with 3 bases in between. Germline CDR1 MGHDK, CDR2 SYGVNS. This CDR3 has 11 residues. CDR3 sequence (DNA): TGTGCCAGCAGTGATTTAGAGACCCAGTACTTC. Protein product: CASSDLETQYF.

J is TRBJ2-1 and V is TRBV27, with a possible D match to TRBD2 (7 bases). V lost 5 bases, J lost 15 bases, and 17 bases lay in between. This CDR3 has 12 amino acids. Germline CDR1 reads MNHEY; CDR2 reads SMNVEV (reference sequence). The CDR3 reads CASSHPAGEGFF. The DNA for the CDR3 is TGTGCCAGCAGTCACCCGGCAGGGGAGGGGTTCTTC.

This clone has more than one count but fewer than ten. The chain combines TRBV9 with TRBJ2-1, with 11 bases fitting TRBD2. This CDR3 is 15 amino acids long. Unmatched junction bases numbered 4, after V lost 4 bases and J lost 4 bases. Germline CDR1 SGDLS, CDR2 YYNGEE. This chain's CDR3 is CASSPRLAGYNEQFF. Here the CDR3 DNA reads TGTGCCAGCAGCCCAAGACTAGCGGGGTACAATGAGCAGTTCTTC.

This clone was found a few times. The J gene is TRBJ2-7, the V gene TRBV30, with D possibly being TRBD1 (5 bases). Trimming pared 2 bases from V and 7 bases from J, leaving 12 bases between. The CDR3 runs 12 residues. CDR1 and CDR2 (germline): GTSNPN, SVGIG (reference sequence). CDR3 DNA sequence: TGTGCCTGGAGTCCCTCAGGGAATGAGCAGTACTTC. Translating gives CAWSPSGNEQYF. Full variable domain (missing parts from reference TRBV30 and TRBJ2-7): SQTIHQWPATLVQPVGSPLSLECTVEGTSNPNLYWYRQAAGRGLQLLFYSVGIGQISSEVPQNLSASRPQDRQFILSSKKLLLSDSGFYLCAWSPSGNEQYFGPGTRLTVT.

The chain is built from TRBV5-1 and TRBJ2-5; D tentatively fits TRBD1 or TRBD2 (5 bases each). The germline CDR1 and CDR2 sequences are SGHRS and YFSETQ. This CDR3 is 15 amino acids long. Trimming left V 4 bases short and J 1 base short, with 14 bases between. CDR3 residues: CASSPAPGAQETQYF. The CDR3 DNA follows: TGCGCCAGCAGCCCAGCTCCCGGGGCCCAAGAGACCCAGTACTTC.